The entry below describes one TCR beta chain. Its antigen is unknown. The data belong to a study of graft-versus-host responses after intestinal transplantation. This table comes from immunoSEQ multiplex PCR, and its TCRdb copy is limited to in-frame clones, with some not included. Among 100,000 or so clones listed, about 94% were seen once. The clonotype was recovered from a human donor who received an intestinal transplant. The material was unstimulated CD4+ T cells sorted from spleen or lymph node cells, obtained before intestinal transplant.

DNA for the CDR3: TGCGCCAGCAGCTCCCAGGGACAGGGGGCAGGGGAGCAGTTCTTC. Residues: CASSSQGQGAGEQFF. The rearrangement links TRBV5-1 to TRBJ2-1; TRBD1 matches 12 bases. Germline lookup yields CDR1 SGHRS and CDR2 YFSETQ. The ends lost 3 bases at V and 10 bases at J; junction bases unmatched: 8. This CDR3 region has 15 residues.